Following are 17 T cell receptor beta chains from one sample sequenced in a study of technical replicates of blood from a few donors. The data were produced by immunoSEQ multiplex PCR, yet TCRdb's version contains in-frame clones alone and is incomplete. The sample holds approximately 89,000 clones, around 96% seen once. The sample consisted of T cells isolated from PBMCs. Receptors were obtained from a human donor in good health.

V is TRBV28 and J is TRBJ1-4; no clear D gene. Looked up from germline, CDR1 is MDHEN and CDR2 is SYDVKM. Trimming cost V 6 bases and J 4 bases, with 9 bases left between them. The CDR3 contains 13 residues. CDR3 region: CASRWRVNEKLFF. The CDR3 coding sequence is TGTGCCAGCAGATGGCGGGTTAATGAAAAACTGTTTTTT.

The chain is built from TRBV5-6 and TRBJ2-1, with 12 bases aligning to TRBD2. The V and J ends lost 4 bases and 15 bases, in that order; junction bases with no gene match: 20. CDR1 and CDR2 from the germline V gene are SGHDT and YYEEEE. The CDR3 consists of 17 residues. The CDR3 is CASSPLAGGTLHRVGFF. CDR3 in DNA: TGTGCCAGCAGCCCACTAGCGGGGGGAACGTTACATCGAGTAGGGTTCTTC.

V is TRBV7-9 and J is TRBJ1-6; TRBD1 matches 8 bases. Per germline, CDR1 SEHNR and CDR2 FQNEAQ (reference sequence). With V trimmed by 7 bases and J by 7 bases, 3 bases remained unmatched. CDR3 size: 13 residues. CDR3 DNA: TGTGCCAGCAAGGGACAGGCAAATTCACCCCTCCACTTT. Encoded protein: CASKGQANSPLHF. Complete variable domain (other parts from reference TRBV7-9 and TRBJ1-6): DTGVSQNPRHKITKRGQNVTFRCDPISEHNRLYWYRQTLGQGPEFLTYFQNEAQLEKSRLLSDRFSAERPKGSFSTLEIQRTEQGDSAMYLCASKGQANSPLHFGNGTRLTVT.

The CDR3 coding sequence is TGTGCCAGTAGTATAGATGGGACAGGGCGGGCCGACAATGAGCAGTTCTTC. Its protein product is CASSIDGTGRADNEQFF. The V gene is TRBV19, the J gene TRBJ2-1, with 9 bases that match TRBD1. Germline loops: CDR1 LNHDA, CDR2 SQIVND (reference sequence). With V trimmed by 0 bases and J by 5 bases, 8 bases remained unmatched. The CDR3 extends over 17 amino acids.

The chain is built from TRBV2 and TRBJ1-5; 7 bases match TRBD1. Germline V gene sequence: CDR1 SNHLY, CDR2 FYNNEI. Germline trimming cut 6 bases from V and 6 bases from J; bases unmatched to any gene: 8. The CDR3 sequence is 14 residues long. CDR3 in DNA: TGTGCCAGCAGCGTAGACAGGGAGCCTCAGCCCCAGCATTTT. It is translated as CASSVDREPQPQHF.

The chain recombines TRBV7-9 with TRBJ2-7; 11 positions match TRBD2. The CDR3 is 16 amino acids. CDR1 and CDR2 from the germline V gene are SEHNR and FQNEAQ (reference sequence). Trimming at V came to 4 bases and at J to 4 bases, leaving 9 bases not matched to a gene. CDR3 coding DNA: TGTGCCAGCAGCTCTTCCCCCACTAGCGGGAGTTACGAGCAGTACTTC. Protein product: CASSSSPTSGSYEQYF.

V and J are TRBV7-8 and TRBJ2-1; D remains unclear. Trimming stripped 4 bases from V and 9 bases from J, with 16 bases between. Germline-derived CDR1 and CDR2 are SGHVS and FQNEAQ. This CDR3 contains 14 residues. As DNA, the CDR3 is TGTGCCAGCAGCTCCAACGATGGCGCGGTTGAGCAGTTCTTC. This encodes CASSSNDGAVEQFF.

This chain connects TRBV9 to TRBJ1-2; possibly TRBD1 for D (5 bases). The germline V and J ends were trimmed by 0 bases and 4 bases, with 13 bases remaining between them. The CDR3 runs to 15 residues. CDR1 and CDR2 from the germline V gene are SGDLS and YYNGEE. CDR3 amino acids: CASSVASGGGYGYTF. CDR3 coding DNA: TGTGCCAGCAGCGTAGCCTCCGGGGGGGGCTATGGCTACACCTTC.

The rearrangement links TRBV18 to TRBJ2-7, with D hard to call. Trimming took off 3 bases at V and 6 bases at J, with 12 bases between the two ends. The CDR3 contains 13 residues. The germline V gene encodes CDR1 KGHSH and CDR2 LQKENI. DNA for the CDR3: TGTGCCAGCTCACCGGTACAGTTCGGCGAGCAGTACTTC. Its protein product is CASSPVQFGEQYF.

The chain couples TRBV30 to TRBJ2-7; 7 nucleotides agree with TRBD1. This CDR3 comprises 18 residues. The germline gives CDR1 GTSNPN, CDR2 SVGIG (reference sequence). V shed 0 bases and J 3 bases; nucleotides not matched to a gene: 17. The CDR3 nucleotides read TGTGCCTGGAGTGTTACCCCGGGCGACAGGGTCTTGTACTACGAGCAGTACTTC. Encoded protein: CAWSVTPGDRVLYYEQYF.

The rearrangement joins TRBV11-3 to TRBJ2-7; 8 bases fit TRBD2. J was trimmed by 0 bases and V by 4 bases; bases with no gene match: 2. The V gene's germline CDR1 is SGHNT and CDR2 YENEEA. The CDR3 contains 14 residues. CDR3: CASSSGGDSYEQYF. CDR3 DNA sequence: TGTGCCAGCAGCTCGGGAGGGGACTCCTACGAGCAGTACTTC.

V usage is TRBV10-3 and J usage is TRBJ2-3; TRBD1 is a possible D gene (6 bases). Germline V gene data show CDR1 as ENHRY and CDR2 as SYGVKD. The CDR3 contains 14 residues. V lost 6 bases and J 3 bases, leaving 13 bases between the germline ends. The DNA for the CDR3 is TGTGCCATCAGACAGGGAACGGAGACAGATACGCAGTATTTT. Translation gives CAIRQGTETDTQYF.

The gene calls are TRBV6-1 and TRBJ1-2, with D perhaps matching TRBD1 (6 bases). Trimming took 8 bases from V and 1 from J, leaving 14 bases between them. CDR3 size: 14 residues. CDR1 and CDR2 from the germline V gene are MNHNS and SASEGT. DNA of the CDR3: TGTGCCAGCCGTCGGACAGACCTTAACTATGGCTACACCTTC. Its translation is CASRRTDLNYGYTF.

This rearrangement joins TRBV9 to TRBJ1-2; perhaps TRBD1 as D (5 bases). Germline V gene sequence: CDR1 SGDLS, CDR2 YYNGEE. The V end was cut by 5 bases, the J end by 3 bases, with 8 bases between. The CDR3 sequence is 12 residues long. CDR3: CASRDTYYGYTF. The DNA for the CDR3 is TGTGCCAGCAGGGACACCTACTATGGCTACACCTTC.

This chain connects TRBV19 to TRBJ1-1; 9 positions match TRBD1. Germline values: CDR1 LNHDA, CDR2 SQIVND (reference sequence). The CDR3 spans 16 residues. V dropped 5 bases and J dropped 6; count of bases not matched to a gene: 13. CDR3 in DNA: TGTGCCAGTAGTGCCCCCGGGACAGGGAATATCGCTGAAGCTTTCTTT. Protein sequence: CASSAPGTGNIAEAFF.

CDR3 coding DNA: TGCGCCAGCAGCTTGGAGGGACAGGGGGGGATTATCTCGGTGAACACTGAAGCTTTCTTT. This sequence encodes CASSLEGQGGIISVNTEAFF. The chain joins TRBV5-1 to TRBJ1-1; 11 positions agree with TRBD1. The V gene end was trimmed by 0 bases and the J gene end by 0 bases; junction bases not matched to a gene: 13. Germline lookup yields CDR1 SGHRS and CDR2 YFSETQ. The CDR3 consists of 20 residues.

The chain joins TRBV5-6 to TRBJ2-3; TRBD1 aligns across 10 bases. J gave up 3 bases and V 7 bases, and 2 bases lay outside the gene matches. The CDR3 is 13 amino acids. Germline V CDR1 and CDR2: SGHDT, YYEEEE. CDR3 sequence: CASVGQGTDTQYF. The CDR3 DNA is TGTGCCAGCGTGGGACAGGGGACAGATACGCAGTATTTT.